This T cell receptor beta chain was sequenced in a study of technical replicates of blood from a handful of donors (dated by TCRdb to about 2017). This clone was detected only a few times. Its cognate antigen has yet to be identified. No much larger clone exists at a distance of one base, and base qualities are not known. The library was generated by the immunoSEQ multiplex PCR assay. TCRdb re-hosts the immuneACCESS table, in-frame sequences only. Its copies lack some clones; in the studies checked, an unresolved V gene accounts for under half of them, and the cause for the rest is not known. The sample records 90,000 to 100,000 clones, roughly 94% of which are singletons. Approximately 0.33% of the sample is in the top ten clones. This clonotype was obtained from a human donor in good health. The sample comprised T cells isolated from PBMCs.

The CDR3 sequence is CAITRENYGYTF. In nucleotides, the sequence is TGTGCCATAACCAGGGAAAACTATGGCTACACCTTC. Recombination connected TRBV2 to TRBJ1-2, with a weak D call of TRBD1 (5 bases match). The trim is 10 bases for V and 2 bases for J, with a gap of 11 bases between the germline ends. CDR1 and CDR2 are drawn from the germline V gene: SNHLY, FYNNEI. From the cysteine through the phenylalanine, the CDR3 covers 12 amino acids. Only the CDR3 DNA is retained, 36 bases long and in frame from the first base.